This T cell receptor beta chain comes out of a study of blood T cell repertoires in COVID-19 (dated by TCRdb to the early 2020s). Regarding the complete study: Samples from collaborators originated in the United States, Italy and Spain and spanned both the acute and convalescent phases of COVID-19. Where HLA class I and class II types were available, the types were taken from metadata supplied by the sample provider, not from assay-based typing. The samples were drawn from the first 160 participants of the ongoing ImmuneRACE study and from roughly 1,300 subjects provided by 6 global collaborators. A freely available public database, intended as a resource for researchers studying the immune response to SARS-CoV-2, is where the repertoires were released. Deeply sampled blood TCRbeta repertoires from subjects exposed to, actively infected with, or recovered from COVID-19 were included in the dataset. The prospective study material was composed of cDNA or gDNA derived from T cells, B-cell-depleted T cells, or PBMCs. Nearly every sample came with metadata listing a de-identified subject ID, COVID-19 status, age in years and sex.

In regard to this clone: Its antigen target is currently unknown. Per-base quality was not reported, and no clone a single base away is much larger than it.

The immunoSEQ Assay, a bias-controlled multiplex PCR, was used to amplify TCRbeta CDR3 regions from genomic DNA. Per the authors' processing: The number of nucleated cells in each sample was estimated from the amplification of reference gene primers within the assay. To quantify the absolute abundance of each unique TCRbeta CDR3 rearrangement, sequence reads were collapsed and filtered. For each sample, productive Simpson clonality was calculated as the square root of Simpson's diversity index over productive rearrangements. TCRdb carries this immuneACCESS record with in-frame sequences only. Its versions omit some clonotypes, under half of them owing to an unresolved V gene in the studies checked, with the rest unexplained. That table gives V, J and clone size, and the DNA gave D and trimming. This sample gives a few hundred thousand clones in total; 70% to 90% of them show up just once. The ten largest clones add up to 3% to 3.5% of the sample.

Each collaborating institution followed its own protocols to collect whole blood in K2EDTA tubes. For TCRbeta analysis, collaborators shipped samples as frozen whole blood, isolated PBMCs, or DNA extracted from either of those sample types. The germline V gene gives CDR1 as MNHEY and CDR2 as SVGAGI. From its cysteine to its phenylalanine, the CDR3 spans 14 amino acids. Of all the DNA, just the CDR3 is kept, 42 bases in frame from base 1. The junction shows trimming of 0 bases on V and 5 bases on J, plus 10 bases between the germline ends. What the authors observed across the whole study: The amount of clinical and demographic metadata varied by source and participant and was provided uncurated.

The chain employs TRBV6-5 and TRBJ1-1; the D gene cannot be resolved reliably. This sequence originates from a man aged 18 to 29 with active or convalescent COVID-19. The sample consisted of peripheral blood. The nucleotide sequence is given as TGTGCCAGCAGTTACTCGCGGGGTAGGACTGAAGCTTTCTTT. Translated, this gives CASSYSRGRTEAFF.